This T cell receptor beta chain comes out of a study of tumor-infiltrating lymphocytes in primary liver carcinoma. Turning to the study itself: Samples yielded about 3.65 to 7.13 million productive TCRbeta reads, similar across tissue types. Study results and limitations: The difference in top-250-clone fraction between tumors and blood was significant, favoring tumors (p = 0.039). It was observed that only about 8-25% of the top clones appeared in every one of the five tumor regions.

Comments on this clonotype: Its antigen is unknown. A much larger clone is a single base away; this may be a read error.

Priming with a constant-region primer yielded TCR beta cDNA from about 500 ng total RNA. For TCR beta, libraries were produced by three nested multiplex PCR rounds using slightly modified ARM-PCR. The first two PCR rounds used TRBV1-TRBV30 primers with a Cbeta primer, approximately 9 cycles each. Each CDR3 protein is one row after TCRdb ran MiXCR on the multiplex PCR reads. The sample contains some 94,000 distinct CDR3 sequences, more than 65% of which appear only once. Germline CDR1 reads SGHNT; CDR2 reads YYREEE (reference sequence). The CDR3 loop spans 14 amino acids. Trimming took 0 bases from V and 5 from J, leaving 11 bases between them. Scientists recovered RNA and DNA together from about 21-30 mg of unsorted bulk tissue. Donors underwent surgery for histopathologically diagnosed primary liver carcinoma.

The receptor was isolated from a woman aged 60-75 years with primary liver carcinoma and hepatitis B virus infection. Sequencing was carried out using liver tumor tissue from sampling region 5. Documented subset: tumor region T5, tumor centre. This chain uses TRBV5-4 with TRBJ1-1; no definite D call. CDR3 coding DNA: TGTGCCAGCAGCTTGGACACGGAGAGGACTGAAGCTTTCTTT. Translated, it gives CASSLDTERTEAFF.